The 31 T cell receptor beta chains in this list originate from one sample, sequenced in a study of T cells in localized non-small cell lung cancer. Assay used: immunoSEQ multiplex PCR; TCRdb lists only in-frame clones, some missing. The table lists about 31,000 clones, approximately 86% of them singletons. Sample: peripheral blood mononuclear cells, taken before any cancer treatment. These receptors came from a woman aged 35-75 years with stage III lung adenocarcinoma.

This clone was counted a single time. This chain joins TRBV20-1 and TRBJ2-7, with D uncertain. Germline V CDR1 and CDR2: DFQATT, SNEGSKA (reference sequence). This CDR3 region has 11 residues. Trimming removed 3 bases at V and 5 bases at J, with 8 bases between. The CDR3, as DNA: TGCAGTGCTAGGGTCCGGAACGAGCAGTACTTC. Protein product: CSARVRNEQYF.

In DNA form, the CDR3 reads TGTGCCAGCAGTGAACTAGCGGGGAACACCGGGGAGCTGTTTTTT. This gives the protein CASSELAGNTGELFF. V and J are TRBV6-4 and TRBJ2-2, with 9 bases identical to TRBD2. The germline V gene has CDR1 MRHNA and CDR2 SNTAGT. Trimming took 3 bases from V and 1 from J; bases not matched to a gene: 0. The CDR3 contains 15 residues.

The rearrangement links TRBV7-6 to TRBJ2-2, with unresolved D. V was clipped by 7 bases and J by 9 bases, with 12 bases between them. Germline values: CDR1 SGHVS, CDR2 FNYEAQ. The CDR3 covers 12 residues. The CDR3 loop reads CASTLLNRELFF. The CDR3 DNA reads as TGTGCCAGCACCCTCCTTAACCGGGAGCTGTTTTTT.

The chain couples TRBV19 to TRBJ2-3, with 11 nucleotides matching TRBD2. The CDR3 runs to 17 residues. Germline V lookup: CDR1 LNHDA, CDR2 SQIVND (reference sequence). Trimming took 7 bases from V and 2 from J; bases not matched to a gene: 11. CDR3 amino acids: CASKGNAGLADTDTQYF. Here the CDR3 DNA reads TGTGCCAGTAAGGGAAACGCGGGACTAGCGGACACAGATACGCAGTATTTT.

This clone was seen more than once but under ten times. The chain couples TRBV5-6 to TRBJ1-1; 8 bases map to TRBD1. The CDR3 runs to 15 residues. Germline V lookup: CDR1 SGHDT, CDR2 YYEEEE. V gave up 4 bases and J gave up 1 base; unmatched junction bases: 6. This CDR3 reads CASSQTDRGNTEAFF. Here the CDR3 DNA reads TGTGCCAGCAGCCAAACTGACAGGGGGAACACTGAAGCTTTCTTT. The full variable domain, completed using reference TRBV5-6 and TRBJ1-1, is DAGVTQSPTHLIKTRGQQVTLRCSPKSGHDTVSWYQQALGQGPQFIFQYYEEEERQRGNFPDRFSGHQFPNYSSELNVNALLLGDSALYLCASSQTDRGNTEAFFGQGTRLTVV.

The chain joins TRBV6-5 to TRBJ2-5, with no clear D. V was trimmed by 8 bases and J by 2 bases, leaving 12 bases between them. The germline V gene has CDR1 MNHEY and CDR2 SVGAGI. CDR3 length: 13 amino acids. The CDR3 reads CASRRRAQETQYF. For the CDR3, the DNA is TGTGCCAGCCGTAGACGGGCGCAAGAGACCCAGTACTTC.

The chain carries TRBV18 and TRBJ1-1; the D gene is possibly TRBD1 (5 bases). With 3 bases removed from V and 5 bases from J, the gap between germline ends came to 16 bases. CDR1 is KGHSH and CDR2 is LQKENI in the germline V gene. The length of the CDR3 is 15 residues. CDR3 sequence: CASSPLWGDGTEAFF. The DNA for the CDR3 is TGTGCCAGCTCACCTCTTTGGGGGGACGGAACTGAAGCTTTCTTT.

This rearrangement joins TRBV30 to TRBJ2-5; D gene uncertain. CDR1 is GTSNPN and CDR2 is SVGIG in the germline V gene (reference sequence). V was clipped by 0 bases and J by 4 bases, with 6 bases between them. The CDR3 extends over 12 amino acids. The CDR3 DNA sequence: TGTGCCTGGAGTGTACAATTAGAGACCCAGTACTTC. It encodes CAWSVQLETQYF.

The J gene is TRBJ1-2, the V gene TRBV28; no clear D gene. Looked up from germline, CDR1 is MDHEN and CDR2 is SYDVKM. V was shortened by 3 bases and J by 7 bases, with 9 bases between the two germline ends. This CDR3 has 12 residues. DNA for the CDR3: TGTGCCAGCAGTTTTGGTTCCTCTGGCTACACCTTC. Translation: CASSFGSSGYTF.

This rearrangement joins TRBV7-2 to TRBJ2-3; 7 bases fit TRBD2. The CDR3 sequence is 16 residues long. The junction had 4 bases not matched to a gene; V was cut back by 1 base and J by 0 bases. The germline V gene has CDR1 SGHTA and CDR2 FQGNSA. The CDR3 is CASSLGGRGSTDTQYF. In nucleotides, the CDR3 is TGTGCCAGCAGCTTAGGAGGGCGGGGGAGCACAGATACGCAGTATTTT.

In DNA form, the CDR3 reads TGTGCCAGCAGTCTCCCCGGGGAGGAGAACACTGAAGCTTTCTTT. Protein: CASSLPGEENTEAFF. The J gene is TRBJ1-1, the V gene TRBV6-1, with D uncertain. The germline V and J ends were trimmed by 5 bases and 1 base, with 14 bases remaining between them. The CDR3 has 15 amino acids. In germline, CDR1 is MNHNS, CDR2 SASEGT.

This chain connects TRBV9 to TRBJ2-3; D is possibly TRBD2 (6 bases). Germline lookup yields CDR1 SGDLS and CDR2 YYNGEE. Trimming left V 3 bases short and J 4 bases short, with 15 bases between. The length of the CDR3 is 15 residues. The CDR3 DNA reads as TGTGCCAGCAGCGCGGCGGGGCATAGTCCAGATACGCAGTATTTT. Translation: CASSAAGHSPDTQYF.

The chain carries TRBV6-6 and TRBJ2-7, with D perhaps matching TRBD2 (6 bases). The germline V and J ends were trimmed by 2 bases and 12 bases, with 17 bases remaining between them. Germline CDR1 reads MNHNY; CDR2 reads SVGAGI (reference sequence). CDR3 length: 13 residues. In DNA form, the CDR3 reads TGTGCCAGCAGTTACCGAGAGGAGGGTAGTATGTACTTC. Encoded protein: CASSYREEGSMYF.

The chain employs TRBV10-3 and TRBJ2-2; either TRBD1 or TRBD2 may fit D (5 bases each). Trimming left V 2 bases short and J 5 bases short, with 12 bases between. This CDR3 comprises 15 residues. Per germline, CDR1 ENHRY and CDR2 SYGVKD. The chain's CDR3 is CAISEMTGQTGELFF. CDR3 DNA sequence: TGTGCCATCAGTGAGATGACGGGGCAGACCGGGGAGCTGTTTTTT.

The CDR3 here is CASSLGLLSGNTIYF. The CDR3 DNA reads TGTGCCAGCAGTCTGGGGCTTCTCTCTGGAAACACCATATATTTT. This chain joins TRBV28 and TRBJ1-3; D might be TRBD1 (5 bases). The CDR3 loop spans 15 amino acids. V lost 5 bases, J lost 0 bases, and 11 bases lay in between. CDR1 and CDR2 from the germline V gene are MDHEN and SYDVKM. The whole variable domain, filled in from reference TRBV28 and TRBJ1-3, reads DVKVTQSSRYLVKRTGEKVFLECVQDMDHENMFWYRQDPGLGLRLIYFSYDVKMKEKGDIPEGYSVSREKKERFSLILESASTNQTSMYLCASSLGLLSGNTIYFGEGSWLTVV.

The rearrangement links TRBV4-2 to TRBJ1-2; tentatively, D is TRBD1 (6 bases). Germline CDR1 and CDR2: LGHNA and YNFKEQ. The CDR3 is 16 residues long. V was pared by 0 bases and J by 4 bases, with 15 bases between. In nucleotides, the CDR3 is TGTGCCAGCAGCCAAGAGGGGACAAGGACCGGCTATGGCTACACCTTC. It is translated as CASSQEGTRTGYGYTF.

This clone has only one observation. This chain connects TRBV7-2 to TRBJ2-3; TRBD2 might be the D (6 bases). CDR1 and CDR2 from the germline V gene are SGHTA and FQGNSA. The CDR3 is 14 amino acids. Trimming took off 3 bases at V and 1 base at J, with 8 bases between the two ends. CDR3 protein: CASSLTSGTDTQYF. DNA of the CDR3: TGTGCCAGCAGCTTGACTAGTGGCACAGATACGCAGTATTTT.

The V call is TRBV7-3, the J call TRBJ2-2, with 14 bases that match TRBD2. Germline CDR1 and CDR2: SGHTA and FQGTGA. The CDR3 length is 17 residues. V shed 5 bases, J shed 5 bases, and the junction held 7 bases outside the gene matches. The DNA for the CDR3 is TGTGCCAGCAGCCCGACTAGCGGGGGGGCTCGAACCGGGGAGCTGTTTTTT. Amino acids: CASSPTSGGARTGELFF.

The count of this clone is one. The rearrangement links TRBV19 to TRBJ2-3, with TRBD2 identical over 15 bases. The CDR3 is made up of 16 amino acids. Germline V gives CDR1 LNHDA, CDR2 SQIVND (reference sequence). Trimming took 5 bases from V and 4 from J; bases not matched to a gene: 4. Here the CDR3 DNA reads TGTGCCAGTAGTCACCGGACTAGCGGGGGGGCAGATACGCAGTATTTT. Translating gives CASSHRTSGGADTQYF. The complete variable domain, with remaining parts taken from reference TRBV19 and TRBJ2-3, reads DGGITQSPKYLFRKEGQNVTLSCEQNLNHDAMYWYRQDPGQGLRLIYYSQIVNDFQKGDIAEGYSVSREKKESFPLTVTSAQKNPTAFYLCASSHRTSGGADTQYFGPGTRLTVL.

The rearrangement joins TRBV30 to TRBJ1-4, with D possibly TRBD1 on 6 matching bases. Germline V gene data show CDR1 as GTSNPN and CDR2 as SVGIG (reference sequence). CDR3 size: 13 residues. V shed 2 bases and J shed 7 bases, with 11 bases lying between them. CDR3 DNA: TGTGCCTGGAGTACAGGGTGGGGTGAAAAACTGTTTTTT. Translating it yields CAWSTGWGEKLFF.

This clone is a singleton in its sample. The gene calls are TRBV6-5 and TRBJ1-3; a weak D match, TRBD1 (6 bases). The CDR3 covers 14 residues. With 5 bases removed from V and 4 bases from J, the gap between germline ends came to 12 bases. Germline V CDR1 and CDR2: MNHEY, SVGAGI. In nucleotides, the CDR3 is TGTGCCAGCAGTGCTACAGGGAACGGAAACACCATATATTTT. Protein sequence: CASSATGNGNTIYF.

This CDR3 reads CAAGGTGNEKLFF. The CDR3 DNA sequence: TGTGCCGCTGGGGGGACGGGGAATGAAAAACTGTTTTTT. The chain carries TRBV30 and TRBJ1-4, with TRBD1 as a possible D gene (5 bases). With 8 bases removed from V and 5 bases from J, the gap between germline ends came to 15 bases. Germline assignment: CDR1 GTSNPN and CDR2 SVGIG (reference sequence). The CDR3 contains 13 residues.

The chain recombines TRBV30 with TRBJ1-5; D not certain. The V end was cut by 3 bases, the J end by 9 bases, with 15 bases between. The CDR3 loop spans 13 amino acids. Germline lookup yields CDR1 GTSNPN and CDR2 SVGIG (reference sequence). The CDR3 region is CAWSLLNGPPQHF. CDR3 nucleotides: TGTGCCTGGAGCTTATTAAATGGGCCGCCCCAGCATTTT. The full variable domain, completed using reference TRBV30 and TRBJ1-5, is SQTIHQWPATLVQPVGSPLSLECTVEGTSNPNLYWYRQAAGRGLQLLFYSVGIGQISSEVPQNLSASRPQDRQFILSSKKLLLSDSGFYLCAWSLLNGPPQHFGDGTRLSIL.

This rearrangement joins TRBV7-2 to TRBJ1-1, with 8 bases lining up with TRBD1. Trimming at V came to 6 bases and at J to 6 bases, leaving 9 bases not matched to a gene. CDR1 and CDR2 (germline): SGHTA, FQGNSA. This CDR3 is 14 amino acids long. CDR3: CASRPRTGWAEAFF. CDR3 DNA: TGTGCCAGCAGACCGCGGACAGGGTGGGCTGAAGCTTTCTTT.

The rearrangement links TRBV10-1 to TRBJ2-5; 7 nucleotides align to TRBD1. V gave up 0 bases and J gave up 5 bases; unmatched junction bases: 3. There are 14 residues in the CDR3. Germline-derived CDR1 and CDR2 are WNHNN and SYGVQD (reference sequence). As DNA, the CDR3 is TGCGCCAGCAGTGAGTCGAGGGGGCGGGAGACCCAGTACTTC. Residues: CASSESRGRETQYF.

This clone was seen once. The V call is TRBV7-8, the J call TRBJ2-5; 10 nucleotides match TRBD2. V lost 5 bases, J lost 4 bases, and 4 bases stayed unmatched. The CDR3 consists of 14 residues. CDR1 and CDR2 from the germline V gene are SGHVS and FQNEAQ. The CDR3 is CASSQREGVETQYF. CDR3 DNA sequence: TGTGCCAGCAGCCAGCGGGAGGGGGTAGAGACCCAGTACTTC.

CDR3 coding DNA: TGTGCCAGCAGCCGTACAGGGTTCGCAACTAATGAAAAACTGTTTTTT. Its translation: CASSRTGFATNEKLFF. This chain joins TRBV7-6 and TRBJ1-4, with D perhaps TRBD1 (6 bases). CDR1 is SGHVS, CDR2 FNYEAQ, per germline. Trimming removed 5 bases at V and 0 bases at J, with 13 bases between. The CDR3 has 16 residues.

The genes are TRBV4-3 and TRBJ2-1, with 13 positions matching TRBD2. Losses at the gene ends were 2 bases for V and 8 bases for J; bases not matched to a gene: 3. CDR1 and CDR2 from the germline V gene are LGHNA and YSLEER. The CDR3 sequence is 15 residues long. The CDR3 protein is CASSQMGLAGYEQFF. The CDR3 nucleotides are TGCGCCAGCAGCCAAATGGGACTAGCGGGGTATGAGCAGTTCTTC.

The chain employs TRBV27 and TRBJ1-4; D is perhaps TRBD1 (6 bases). Trimming took 0 bases from V and 8 from J, leaving 16 bases between them. The CDR3 is made up of 16 amino acids. CDR1 and CDR2 (germline): MNHEY, SMNVEV (reference sequence). The CDR3 sequence: CASSLSGAGKGEKLFF. The DNA of the CDR3 is TGTGCCAGCAGTTTATCGGGGGCGGGCAAGGGCGAAAAACTGTTTTTT. The full variable domain, with the rest looked up from reference TRBV27 and TRBJ1-4, is EAQVTQNPRYLITVTGKKLTVTCSQNMNHEYMSWYRQDPGLGLRQIYYSMNVEVTDKGDVPEGYKVSRKEKRNFPLILESPSPNQTSLYFCASSLSGAGKGEKLFFGSGTQLSVL.

The V and J genes are TRBV5-8 and TRBJ1-5; 7 bases agree with TRBD1. The CDR3 is 16 residues long. Germline V CDR1 and CDR2: SGHTS, YDEGEE. V trimming: 4 bases; J trimming: 5 bases; junction bases outside the gene matches: 12. The CDR3, as DNA: TGTGCCAGCAGCGTTGGACAGGTCCGAGGGTATCAGCCCCAGCATTTT. Amino acid sequence: CASSVGQVRGYQPQHF.

The chain links TRBV7-8 to TRBJ1-4; D is undetermined. Trimming removed 8 bases from V and 4 bases from J, with 11 bases in between. This CDR3 is built from 13 residues. Per the germline V gene, CDR1 is SGHVS and CDR2 is FQNEAQ. The CDR3 DNA sequence: TGTGCCAGCTCCCGGAGCCTTAATGAAAAACTGTTTTTT. Residues: CASSRSLNEKLFF.